This TCR beta chain was identified during a study of CD8 T cells in Susac syndrome. Findings of the study overall: A relatively small number of individuals underwent TCR sequencing and HLA analysis.

In the case of this clonotype: The antigen remains undetermined.

FACS enriched CD8+ TEMRA cells, while bulk CD8+ and CD4+ were negatively isolated. Random hexamers primed reverse transcription of about 0.45 to 1 ug RNA. Coverage of TCR beta CDR3 amplification by immunoSEQ multiplex PCR extended to 54 Vbeta and 13 Jbeta. TCRdb processed the immunoSEQ multiplex PCR reads anew with MiXCR; each CDR3 protein has one entry. Altogether around 280,000 distinct CDR3 sequences are present, about 85% being singletons, with the ten largest covering over 0.095%. The germline V gene has CDR1 SGHTS and CDR2 YDEGEE. Unmatched junction bases numbered 10, after V lost 7 bases and J lost 7 bases. The CDR3 spans 14 residues.

This rearrangement joins TRBV5-8 to TRBJ2-3; 9 nucleotides match TRBD2. Sequences were obtained from CD8+ T cells from PBMCs. This TCR derives from a human donor with multiple sclerosis. This chain's CDR3 is CASYTKREVHTQYF. The CDR3 DNA reads as TGTGCCAGCTATACTAAGCGGGAGGTGCATACGCAGTATTTT.